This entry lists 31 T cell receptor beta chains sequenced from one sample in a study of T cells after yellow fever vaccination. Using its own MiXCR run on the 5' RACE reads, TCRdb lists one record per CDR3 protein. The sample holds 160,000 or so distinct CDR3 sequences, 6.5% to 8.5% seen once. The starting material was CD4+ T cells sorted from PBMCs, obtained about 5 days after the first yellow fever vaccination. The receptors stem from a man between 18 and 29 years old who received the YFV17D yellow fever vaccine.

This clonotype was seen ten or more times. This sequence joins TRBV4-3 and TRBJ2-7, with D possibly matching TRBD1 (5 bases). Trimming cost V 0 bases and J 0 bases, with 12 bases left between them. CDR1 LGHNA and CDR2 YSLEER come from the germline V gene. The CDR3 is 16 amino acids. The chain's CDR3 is CASSQDRRQSSYEQYF. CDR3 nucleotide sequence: TGCGCCAGCAGCCAAGATAGGAGACAGAGCTCCTACGAGCAGTACTTC.

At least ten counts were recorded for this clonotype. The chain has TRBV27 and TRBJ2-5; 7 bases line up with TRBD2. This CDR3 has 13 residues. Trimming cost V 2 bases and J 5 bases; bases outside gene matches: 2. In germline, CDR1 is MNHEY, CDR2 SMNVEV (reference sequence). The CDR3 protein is CASSLRRGETQYF. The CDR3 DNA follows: TGTGCCAGCAGTTTAAGGCGGGGGGAGACCCAGTACTTC.

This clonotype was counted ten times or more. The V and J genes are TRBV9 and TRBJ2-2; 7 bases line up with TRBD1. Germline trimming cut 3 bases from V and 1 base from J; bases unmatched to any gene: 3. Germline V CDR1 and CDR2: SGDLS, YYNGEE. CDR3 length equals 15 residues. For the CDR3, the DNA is TGTGCCAGCAGCGGGGGGACAGTGAACACCGGGGAGCTGTTTTTT. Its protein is CASSGGTVNTGELFF.

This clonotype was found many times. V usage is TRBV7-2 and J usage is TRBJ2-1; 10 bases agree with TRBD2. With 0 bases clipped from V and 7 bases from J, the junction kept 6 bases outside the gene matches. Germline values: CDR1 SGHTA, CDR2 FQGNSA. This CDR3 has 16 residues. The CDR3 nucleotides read TGTGCCAGCAGCTTAGCGCCAGCGGGGGGGCCTAATGAGCAGTTCTTC. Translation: CASSLAPAGGPNEQFF.

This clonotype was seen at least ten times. Written as DNA, the CDR3 is TGCGCCAGCAGCTTCGGCCCGGACAATGAGCAGTTCTTC. It encodes CASSFGPDNEQFF. The chain links TRBV5-1 to TRBJ2-1; D is ambiguous. Germline V gene data show CDR1 as SGHRS and CDR2 as YFSETQ. The CDR3 extends over 13 amino acids. V dropped 2 bases and J dropped 5 bases, with 8 bases sitting between them.

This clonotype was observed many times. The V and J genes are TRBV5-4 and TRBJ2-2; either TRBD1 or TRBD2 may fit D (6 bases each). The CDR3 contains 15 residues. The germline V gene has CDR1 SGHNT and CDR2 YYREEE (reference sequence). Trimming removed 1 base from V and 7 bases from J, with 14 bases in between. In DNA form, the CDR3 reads TGTGCCAGCAGCTTGCCGGGGGCCGAGGGCGGGGAGCTGTTTTTT. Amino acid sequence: CASSLPGAEGGELFF.

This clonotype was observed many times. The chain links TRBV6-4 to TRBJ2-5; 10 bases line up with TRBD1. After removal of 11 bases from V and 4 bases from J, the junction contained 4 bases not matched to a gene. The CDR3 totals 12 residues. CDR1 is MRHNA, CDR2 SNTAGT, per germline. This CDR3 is CAPWTGGETQYF. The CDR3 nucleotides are TGTGCCCCCTGGACAGGGGGAGAGACCCAGTACTTC.

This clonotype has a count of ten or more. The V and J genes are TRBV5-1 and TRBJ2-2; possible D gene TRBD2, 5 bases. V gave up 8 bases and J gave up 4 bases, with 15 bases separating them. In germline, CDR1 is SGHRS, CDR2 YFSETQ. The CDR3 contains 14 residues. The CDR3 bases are TGCGCCAGTCAGAGGGTGATTGGCACCGGGGAGCTGTTTTTT. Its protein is CASQRVIGTGELFF.

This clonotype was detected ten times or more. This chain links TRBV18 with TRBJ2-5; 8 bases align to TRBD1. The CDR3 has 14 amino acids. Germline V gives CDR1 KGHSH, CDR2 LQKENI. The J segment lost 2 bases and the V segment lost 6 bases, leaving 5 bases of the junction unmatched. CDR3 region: CASSPGGGQETQYF. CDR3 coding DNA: TGTGCCAGCTCCCCAGGGGGCGGGCAAGAGACCCAGTACTTC.

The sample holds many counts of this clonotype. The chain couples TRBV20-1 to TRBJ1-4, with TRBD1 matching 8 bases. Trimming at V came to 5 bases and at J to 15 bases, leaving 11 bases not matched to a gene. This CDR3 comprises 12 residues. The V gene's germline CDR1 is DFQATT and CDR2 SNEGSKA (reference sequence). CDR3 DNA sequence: TGCAGTGCTCCCATACGACAGGGGAGGTTGTTTTTT. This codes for CSAPIRQGRLFF.

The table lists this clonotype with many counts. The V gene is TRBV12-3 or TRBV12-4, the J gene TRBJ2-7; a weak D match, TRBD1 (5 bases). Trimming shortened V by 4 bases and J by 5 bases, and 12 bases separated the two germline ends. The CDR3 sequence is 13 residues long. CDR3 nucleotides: TGTGCCAGCAGTTGGTCAGGGTCTGACGAGCAGTACGTC. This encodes CASSWSGSDEQYV.

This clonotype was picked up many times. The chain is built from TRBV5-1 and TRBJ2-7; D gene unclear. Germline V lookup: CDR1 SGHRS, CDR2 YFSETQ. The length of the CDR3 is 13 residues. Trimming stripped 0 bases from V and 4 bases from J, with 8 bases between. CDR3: CASSLEGQYEQYF. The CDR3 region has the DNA TGCGCCAGCAGCTTGGAGGGTCAGTACGAGCAGTACTTC.

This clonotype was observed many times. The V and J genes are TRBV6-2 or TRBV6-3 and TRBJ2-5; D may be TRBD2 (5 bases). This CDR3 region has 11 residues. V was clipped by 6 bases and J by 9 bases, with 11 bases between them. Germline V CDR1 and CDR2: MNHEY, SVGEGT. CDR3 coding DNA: TGTGCCAGCAGGGACTTAGCTCCCCAGTACTTC. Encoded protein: CASRDLAPQYF.

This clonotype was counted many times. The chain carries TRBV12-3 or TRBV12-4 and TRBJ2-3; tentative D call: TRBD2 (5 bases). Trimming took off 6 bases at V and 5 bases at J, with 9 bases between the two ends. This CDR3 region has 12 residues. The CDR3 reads CASSPTRDTQYF. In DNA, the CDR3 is TGTGCCAGCAGCCCCACTAGAGATACGCAGTATTTT.

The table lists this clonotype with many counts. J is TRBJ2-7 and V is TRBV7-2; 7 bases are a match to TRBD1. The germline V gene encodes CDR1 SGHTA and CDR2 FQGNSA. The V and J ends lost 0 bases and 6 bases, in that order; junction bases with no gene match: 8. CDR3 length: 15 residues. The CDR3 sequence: CASSLALGQVREQYF. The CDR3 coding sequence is TGTGCCAGCAGCTTAGCCCTCGGACAGGTCCGCGAGCAGTACTTC.

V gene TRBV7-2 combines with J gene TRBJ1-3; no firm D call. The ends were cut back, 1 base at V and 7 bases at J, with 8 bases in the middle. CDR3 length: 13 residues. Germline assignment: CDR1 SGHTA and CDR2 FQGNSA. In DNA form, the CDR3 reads TGTGCCAGCAGCTTAGACAGTTCGAACACCATATATTTT. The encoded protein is CASSLDSSNTIYF.

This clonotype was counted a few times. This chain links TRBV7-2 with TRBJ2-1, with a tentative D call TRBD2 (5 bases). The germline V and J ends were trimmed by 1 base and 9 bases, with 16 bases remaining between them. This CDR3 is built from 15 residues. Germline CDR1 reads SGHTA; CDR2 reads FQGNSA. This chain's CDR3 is CASSLGAPRAGEQFF. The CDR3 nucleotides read TGTGCCAGCAGCTTAGGAGCACCTCGCGCGGGTGAGCAGTTCTTC.

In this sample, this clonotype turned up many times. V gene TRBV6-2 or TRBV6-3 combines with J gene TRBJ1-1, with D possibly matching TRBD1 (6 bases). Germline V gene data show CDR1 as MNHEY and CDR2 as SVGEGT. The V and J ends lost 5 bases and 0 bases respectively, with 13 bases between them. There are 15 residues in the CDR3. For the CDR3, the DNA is TGTGCCAGCAGTCCCGCGGGGGCCATGAACACTGAAGCTTTCTTT. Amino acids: CASSPAGAMNTEAFF.

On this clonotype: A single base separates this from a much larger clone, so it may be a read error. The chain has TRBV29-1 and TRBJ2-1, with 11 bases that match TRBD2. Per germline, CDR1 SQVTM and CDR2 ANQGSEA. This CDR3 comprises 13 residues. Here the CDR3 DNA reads TGCAGCGTGTCTAGCGGGGGGCCCTTAGGGCAGTCCTTC. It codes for CSVSSGGPLGQSF.

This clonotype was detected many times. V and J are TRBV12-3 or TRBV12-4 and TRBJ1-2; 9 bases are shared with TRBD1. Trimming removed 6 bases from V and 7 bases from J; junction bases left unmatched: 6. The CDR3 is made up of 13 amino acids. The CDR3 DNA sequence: TGTGCCAGCAGGTCCGGGACAGGGTTTGGCTACACCTTC. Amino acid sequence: CASRSGTGFGYTF.

The DNA for the CDR3 is TGTGCCAGCAGACCAGGGGGCGCTTTGGGGGCCAACGTCCTGACTTTC. Its protein product is CASRPGGALGANVLTF. V and J are TRBV3-1 and TRBJ2-6, with 8 bases identical to TRBD1. In germline, CDR1 is LGHDT, CDR2 YNNKEL (reference sequence). Germline trimming cut 6 bases from V and 4 bases from J; bases unmatched to any gene: 8. This CDR3 comprises 16 residues.

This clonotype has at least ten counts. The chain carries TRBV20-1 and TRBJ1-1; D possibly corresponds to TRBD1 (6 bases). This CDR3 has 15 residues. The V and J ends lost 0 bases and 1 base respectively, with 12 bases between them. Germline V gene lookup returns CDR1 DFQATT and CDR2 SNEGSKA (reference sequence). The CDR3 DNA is TGCAGTGCTAGAGACCACGTCAGGGGGAACACTGAAGCTTTCTTT. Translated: CSARDHVRGNTEAFF.

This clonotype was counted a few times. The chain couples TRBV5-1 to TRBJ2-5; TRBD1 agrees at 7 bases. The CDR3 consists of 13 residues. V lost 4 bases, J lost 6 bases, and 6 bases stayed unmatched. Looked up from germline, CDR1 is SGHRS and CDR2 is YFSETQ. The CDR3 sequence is CASSLGTEKTQYF. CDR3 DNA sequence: TGCGCCAGCAGCCTCGGGACAGAGAAGACCCAGTACTTC.

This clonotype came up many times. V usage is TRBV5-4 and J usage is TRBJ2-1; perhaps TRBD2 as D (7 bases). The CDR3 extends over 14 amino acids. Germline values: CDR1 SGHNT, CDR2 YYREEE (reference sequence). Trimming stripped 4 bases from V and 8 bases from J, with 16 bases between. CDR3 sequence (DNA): TGTGCCAGCAGCCCCCTGGGGGGGCTCCATGAGCAGTTCTTC. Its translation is CASSPLGGLHEQFF. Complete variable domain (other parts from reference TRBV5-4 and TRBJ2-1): ETGVTQSPTHLIKTRGQQVTLRCSSQSGHNTVSWYQQALGQGPQFIFQYYREEENGRGNFPPRFSGLQFPNYSSELNVNALELDDSALYLCASSPLGGLHEQFFGPGTRLTVL.

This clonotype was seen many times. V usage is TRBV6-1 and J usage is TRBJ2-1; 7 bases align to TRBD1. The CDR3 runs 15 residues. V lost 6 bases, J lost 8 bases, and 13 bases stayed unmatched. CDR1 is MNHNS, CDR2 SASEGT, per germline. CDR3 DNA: TGTGCCAGCAGCGTCTGGACAGGTGGGCGCGATGAGCAGTTCTTC. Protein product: CASSVWTGGRDEQFF.

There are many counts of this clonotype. CDR3 protein: CASSFSGGAEDTQYF. CDR3 coding DNA: TGTGCCAGCAGTTTCAGCGGGGGGGCCGAGGATACGCAGTATTTT. The genes are TRBV12-3 or TRBV12-4 and TRBJ2-3; 10 bases map to TRBD2. The CDR3 is made up of 15 amino acids. V lost 3 bases, J lost 6 bases, and 6 bases stayed unmatched.

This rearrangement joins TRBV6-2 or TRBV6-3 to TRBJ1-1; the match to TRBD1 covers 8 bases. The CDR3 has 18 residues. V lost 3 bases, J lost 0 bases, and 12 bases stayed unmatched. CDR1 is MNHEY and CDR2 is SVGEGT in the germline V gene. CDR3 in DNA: TGTGCCAGCAGTTATCTTCTAGGACAGGGATTAATGAACACTGAAGCTTTCTTT. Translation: CASSYLLGQGLMNTEAFF.

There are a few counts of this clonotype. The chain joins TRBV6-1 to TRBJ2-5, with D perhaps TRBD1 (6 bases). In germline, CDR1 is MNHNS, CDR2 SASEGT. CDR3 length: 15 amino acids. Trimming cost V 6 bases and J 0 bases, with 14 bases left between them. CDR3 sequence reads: CASRGTRLYQETQYF. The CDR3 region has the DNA TGTGCCAGCAGGGGGACAAGACTGTACCAAGAGACCCAGTACTTC.

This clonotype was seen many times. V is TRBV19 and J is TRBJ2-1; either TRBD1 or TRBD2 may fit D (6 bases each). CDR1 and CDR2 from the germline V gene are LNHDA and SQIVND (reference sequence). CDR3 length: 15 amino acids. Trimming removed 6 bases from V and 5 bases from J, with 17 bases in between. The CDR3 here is CASSPRGARDNEQFF. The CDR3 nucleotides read TGTGCCAGTAGCCCGAGGGGGGCTAGGGACAATGAGCAGTTCTTC.

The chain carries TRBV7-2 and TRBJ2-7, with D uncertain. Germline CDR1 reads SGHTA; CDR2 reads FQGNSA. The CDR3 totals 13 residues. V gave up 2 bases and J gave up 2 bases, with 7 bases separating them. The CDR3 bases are TGTGCCAGCAGCTTAATAATTACCTACGAGCAGTACGTC. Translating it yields CASSLIITYEQYV.

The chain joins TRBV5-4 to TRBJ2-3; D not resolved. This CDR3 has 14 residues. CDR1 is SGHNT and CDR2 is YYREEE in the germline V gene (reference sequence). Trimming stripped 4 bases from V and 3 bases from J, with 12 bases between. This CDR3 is CASSRSSITDTQYF. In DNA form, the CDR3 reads TGTGCCAGCAGCCGTAGCTCGATAACAGATACGCAGTATTTT.